The rows below give T cell receptor beta chains drawn from one sample of a study of blood T cell dynamics during melanoma immunotherapy. TCRdb's copy holds only in-frame clones and misses some; the assay was immunoSEQ multiplex PCR. The sample lists some 5,900 clones, roughly 85% occurring once. The sample in question was blood, obtained from a patient treated with checkpoint blockade. The receptors derive from a human donor with melanoma. CDR3s include the opening cysteine and the closing phenylalanine or tryptophan. D genes are given only for firm matches. A clone size is listed for some rows: how often the clone was seen (once, few, many), or a class if it is expanded.

D: NA
V: TRBV5-1
J: TRBJ2-5
size: NA
DNA: TGCGCCAGCAGCGAGATAGGGGGTTTCCAAGAGACCCAGTACTTC
CDR3: CASSEIGGFQETQYF

D: TRBD1
V: TRBV18
J: TRBJ1-4
size: NA
DNA: TGTGCCAGCTCACCAACAGGGGCACATGAAAAACTGTTTTTT
CDR3: CASSPTGAHEKLFF

D: NA
V: TRBV9
J: TRBJ1-4
size: NA
DNA: TGTGCCAGCAGCTCCACCTCCGGGAGAGAGAATGAAAAACTGTTTTTT
CDR3: CASSSTSGRENEKLFF

D: TRBD1
V: TRBV4-3
J: TRBJ1-4
size: NA
DNA: TGCGCCAGCAGCCAAAAGGACAGGGGACACGAAAAACTGTTTTTT
CDR3: CASSQKDRGHEKLFF

D: TRBD1
V: TRBV19
J: TRBJ1-4
size: NA
DNA: TGTGCCAGCACCCAGACAGGGGGCGATGCTTCTGAAAAACTGTTTTTT
CDR3: CASTQTGGDASEKLFF

D: NA
V: TRBV30
J: TRBJ1-1
size: NA
DNA: TGTGCCTGGGGGCATGGGGGGAGGACCACTGAAGCTTTCTTT
CDR3: CAWGHGGRTTEAFF

D: NA
V: TRBV6-5
J: TRBJ2-7
size: few
DNA: TGTGCCATCGAGGTGAGGGGGATGTGGGAGCAGTACTTC
CDR3: CAIEVRGMWEQYF

D: NA
V: TRBV6-6
J: TRBJ1-5
size: once
DNA: TGTGCCAGCAGCCCTCAGGGTAACCAGCCCCAGCATTTT
CDR3: CASSPQGNQPQHF

D: NA
V: TRBV7-8
J: TRBJ1-6
size: NA
DNA: TGTGCCAGCAGCTTAGTCTACAAGGATTCACCCCTCCACTTT
CDR3: CASSLVYKDSPLHF

D: NA
V: TRBV5-8
J: TRBJ2-2
size: NA
DNA: TGTGCCAGCAGCTGGGTCGGTCCGAACACCGGGGAGCTGTTTTTT
CDR3: CASSWVGPNTGELFF

D: NA
V: TRBV18
J: TRBJ1-1
size: NA
DNA: TGTGCCAGCTCACCGATTGTCTTTACTGAAGCTTTCTTT
CDR3: CASSPIVFTEAFF

D: TRBD1
V: TRBV9
J: TRBJ2-2
size: NA
DNA: TGTGCCAGCAGCGTAGGACAGGGGGCCGACACCGGGGAGCTGTTTTTT
CDR3: CASSVGQGADTGELFF

D: NA
V: TRBV4-3
J: TRBJ1-5
size: NA
DNA: TGCGCCAGCAGCCAAGATTACAACCAGCCCCAGCATTTT
CDR3: CASSQDYNQPQHF

D: NA
V: TRBV7-9
J: TRBJ1-1
size: NA
DNA: TGTGCCAGCAGTTATACTGTCAACACTGAAGCTTTCTTT
CDR3: CASSYTVNTEAFF

D: TRBD1
V: TRBV7-3
J: TRBJ1-6
size: NA
DNA: TGTGCCAGCAGCTTGACAGGGATTAATTCACCCCTCCACTTT
CDR3: CASSLTGINSPLHF

D: TRBD1
V: TRBV11-3
J: TRBJ1-6
size: NA
DNA: TGTGCCAGCAGCGCCGGGACAGAGGGATCACCCCTCCACTTT
CDR3: CASSAGTEGSPLHF

D: NA
V: TRBV7-2
J: TRBJ2-4
size: NA
DNA: TGTGCCAGCAGCTTAAGGATCACGCAGGCCAAAAACATTCAGTACTTC
CDR3: CASSLRITQAKNIQYF

D: NA
V: TRBV10-3
J: TRBJ2-7
size: NA
DNA: TGTGCCATCAGTGACACAGGGTTAGGGGCCTACGAGCAGTACTTC
CDR3: CAISDTGLGAYEQYF

D: TRBD1
V: TRBV10-3
J: TRBJ1-2
size: NA
DNA: TGTGCCATCAGCGGTAACAGGGGGCGCGGCTATGGCTACACCTTC
CDR3: CAISGNRGRGYGYTF

D: TRBD1
V: TRBV6-6
J: TRBJ2-7
size: NA
DNA: TGTGCCAGCAGTCTTCAACAGGGGGGAACCTACGAGCAGTACTTC
CDR3: CASSLQQGGTYEQYF

D: NA
V: TRBV6-1
J: TRBJ1-2
size: NA
DNA: TGTGCCAGCAGTGAAACACTTGTCTATGGCTACACCTTC
CDR3: CASSETLVYGYTF

D: NA
V: TRBV7-3
J: TRBJ2-3
size: NA
DNA: TGTGCCAGCAGCTTGACGGGGCGAATCACAGATACGCAGTATTTT
CDR3: CASSLTGRITDTQYF

D: NA
V: TRBV6-5
J: TRBJ2-2
size: NA
DNA: TGTGCCAGCGCGCGGACGTCGGGGAACACCGGGGAGCTGTTTTTT
CDR3: CASARTSGNTGELFF

D: NA
V: TRBV7-2
J: TRBJ2-7
size: few
DNA: TGTGCCAGCAGCCCCTCGAGGGGGTTTTACGAGCAGTACTTC
CDR3: CASSPSRGFYEQYF

D: TRBD1
V: TRBV30
J: TRBJ1-6
size: NA
DNA: TGTGCCTGGACTGATACGACAGGGCTCTATAATTCACCCCTCCACTTT
CDR3: CAWTDTTGLYNSPLHF

D: TRBD2
V: TRBV18
J: TRBJ2-7
size: NA
DNA: TGTGCCAGCTCACTCCGACCGGGAGGTCCCTACGAGCAGTACTTC
CDR3: CASSLRPGGPYEQYF

D: TRBD1
V: TRBV6-6
J: TRBJ2-1
size: NA
DNA: TGTGCCAGCAGTTCGACAGGGAGTTTTGGAAATGAGCAGTTCTTC
CDR3: CASSSTGSFGNEQFF

D: NA
V: TRBV15
J: TRBJ2-7
size: NA
DNA: TGTGCCACCAGCAGAGACTCCGGGGGTCCCTACGAGCAGTACTTC
CDR3: CATSRDSGGPYEQYF

D: NA
V: TRBV9
J: TRBJ2-3
size: NA
DNA: TGTGCCAGCAGCGTAGGGGGCCCAGATACGCAGTATTTT
CDR3: CASSVGGPDTQYF

D: TRBD2
V: TRBV10-2
J: TRBJ2-5
size: NA
DNA: TGCGCCAGCAGTGACCGGACTAGCGGGGGTCAAGAGACCCAGTACTTC
CDR3: CASSDRTSGGQETQYF

D: NA
V: TRBV5-1
J: TRBJ1-3
size: NA
DNA: TGCGCCAGCAGCTTAGGGTGGGGTAGCTCTGGAAACACCATATATTTT
CDR3: CASSLGWGSSGNTIYF

D: NA
V: TRBV4-1
J: TRBJ2-5
size: NA
DNA: TGCGCCAGCAGCGAATACCGGGCCGAGGGGACCCAGTACTTC
CDR3: CASSEYRAEGTQYF